Here is one TCR beta chain with its context. Its antigen remains unidentified. The record has no base qualities; no much larger clone is one base away. The sample comes from a study of early T cells in non-severe SARS-CoV-2 infection (dated by TCRdb to about 2021). For the wider study: Bulk RNA from unsorted whole blood was used for TCR sequencing, so alpha and beta chains could not be paired.

The study was a case-control design nested within a healthcare worker cohort in London, UK, with weekly nasopharyngeal swab PCR tests and blood sampling. Healthcare workers were recruited between 23 and 31 March 2020, during the week of the UK lockdown, and were followed weekly for up to about 15 weeks. At the junction V is shortened by 3 bases and J by 6 bases, with 12 bases in between. The CDR3 starts with the cysteine, ends with the phenylalanine, and has 12 residues. The retained sequence is limited to the CDR3, 36 bases, with the frame set at the first base. For CDR1 and CDR2, the germline V gene (reference sequence) lists DFQATT and SNEGSKA. Preparation of the library involved 5' RACE. The listed sequencing device is NextSeq 500. To correct for sequencing error and PCR bias, the TCR library protocol tagged individual cDNA molecules with unique molecular identifiers. Both TCR alpha and beta chains were sequenced, and tight co-correlation was observed between alpha and beta sequence abundances in each sample. The paper's processing steps were these. V gene, J gene and CDR3 annotation of TCR sequences was performed with Decombinator V4. Expanded TCRs were defined as changing significantly between any two time points under a Poisson model with p below 0.0001. Abundances of TCRs were expressed as counts per million after normalisation to the total number of TCRs sequenced in each sample. MAIT TCRs were defined by TRAV1-2 paired with TRAJ12, TRAJ20 or TRAJ33, and iNKT TCRs by TRAV10 paired with TRAJ18. A search of VDJdb, accessed on 1 November 2021, was run for TCRs annotated to CMV, EBV and SARS-CoV-2, with TCRs annotated for multiple antigens excluded. TCRdb took the public reads, trimmed them with fastp at Q25, ran MiXCR for clone calling and kept in-frame beta chains. Each CDR3 protein gets just one entry, which takes the most common genes and DNA from the rows behind it. The authors' filters were not applied to this entry. Within this sample are tens of thousands of distinct CDR3 sequences, with 5.5% to 6.5% of them counted one time only. The top ten hold around 7.6% of the sample.

The study at large found these results: VDJdb matching was skewed toward anti-spike CD8 responses and likely underestimated virus-specific expansions, missing private and CD4 specificities.

Input material: whole blood. The sequence derives from an adult who was a healthcare worker with PCR-confirmed SARS-CoV-2 infection or an uninfected control (not recorded which). The rearrangement joined TRBV20-1 to TRBJ2-7; the D region may be TRBD1 or TRBD2, each matching 5 bases equally. The CDR3 has the sequence CSARGRLSEQYF. DNA sequence: TGCAGTGCTAGGGGACGTCTCTCCGAGCAGTACTTC.